The present entry profiles one T cell receptor (beta chain) with its context. No antigen is known for it. TCR alpha and TCR beta cDNA libraries carrying sample barcodes and UMIs were produced by 5'RACE using constant-segment primers. TCRdb analysed the 5' RACE reads with MiXCR anew, one entry per CDR3 protein. The table shows 300,000 to 350,000 distinct CDR3 sequences, with just under 20% occurring only once. CDR1 and CDR2 from the germline V gene are MNHEY and SVGEGT. Trimming stripped 2 bases from V and 1 base from J, with 5 bases between. The CDR3 runs 14 residues. The source of the sample is a study of T-cell memory formation after mild COVID-19. Overall study findings and caveats: Some clones that responded turned up in pre-infection memory, which suggests that cross-reactive memory joined in.

This sequence originates from a young man who had mild COVID-19 (a few samples of this study predate the infection). Cell type and time point are not known. The specimen was PBMCs or a T cell subset sorted from them (not recorded which). V usage is TRBV6-2 or TRBV6-3 and J usage is TRBJ2-2; the D is unclear. CDR3 DNA: TGTGCCAGCAGTTACGGGGAGAACACCGGGGAGCTGTTTTTT. Its translation: CASSYGENTGELFF.